Below, one T cell receptor beta chain is given with its context. The table came from immunoSEQ multiplex PCR; TCRdb's copy has only in-frame clones and leaves some out. The sample includes approximately 63,000 clones, about 90% of them seen just once. This specimen belongs to a study of blood T cell repertoires in COVID-19. Study details: From T cells, B-cell-depleted T cells, or PBMCs came the material, which was cDNA or gDNA.

The CDR3 has 14 residues. Germline-derived CDR1 and CDR2 are SGHNT and YYREEE (reference sequence). Trimming removed 0 bases at V and 5 bases at J, with 11 bases between. The TCR was taken from a woman aged 80 or over with active COVID-19. The chain links TRBV5-4 to TRBJ1-2; perhaps TRBD1 as D (6 bases). Sequencing used peripheral blood. This CDR3 is CASSLGRGQYGYTF. The CDR3 DNA reads as TGTGCCAGCAGCTTGGGCAGGGGTCAGTATGGCTACACCTTC.